The 26 T cell receptor beta chains listed next were all sequenced from one sample in a study of tumor-infiltrating lymphocytes in primary liver carcinoma. Blood RNA came from unsorted whole blood; germline DNA was also extracted. From around 0.5 ug of total RNA, TCR beta-specific cDNA was reverse-transcribed using a constant-region primer. TCR beta libraries came from three nested multiplex PCR rounds using slightly modified ARM-PCR. Both of the initial two PCR rounds ran for approximately 11 cycles and employed TRBV1-TRBV30 forward primers alongside a C-beta reverse primer. TCRdb processed the multiplex PCR reads anew with MiXCR; each CDR3 protein has one entry. This sample yields about 180,000 distinct CDR3 sequences, of which less than 65% are seen a single time; 72% belongs to the top ten. The sample consisted of peripheral blood. The receptors come from a man between 35 and 55 years old with primary liver carcinoma and hepatitis B virus infection.

About this clonotype itself: Here the CDR3 omits its conserved ending phenylalanine or tryptophan, so a read error is the likely source. J is TRBJ2-3 and V is TRBV11-2; 8 bases map to TRBD2. Germline V gives CDR1 SGHAT, CDR2 FQNNGV. This CDR3 comprises 15 residues. The V gene end was trimmed by 6 bases and the J gene end by 3 bases; junction bases not matched to a gene: 8. In DNA form, the CDR3 reads TGTGCCAGCAGAAGAGTTAGCGGGGTAACAGATACGCAGTATTCT. Protein sequence: CASRRVSGVTDTQYS.

This clonotype has more than one count but fewer than ten. The chain carries TRBV6-6 and TRBJ2-2, with 8 nucleotides matching TRBD1. The V gene's germline CDR1 is MNHNY and CDR2 SVGAGI (reference sequence). The CDR3 is 17 residues long. After removal of 6 bases from V and 3 bases from J, the junction contained 12 bases not matched to a gene. CDR3: CASSSGQGAPDTGELFF. The CDR3, as DNA: TGTGCCAGCAGCTCAGGACAGGGCGCTCCTGACACCGGGGAGCTGTTTTTT.

Points on this clonotype: One base away lies a much larger clone, so this may be a sequencing read error. The rearrangement uses TRBV29-1 and TRBJ2-5, with D maybe TRBD2 (6 bases). This CDR3 has 13 amino acids. Germline CDR1 and CDR2: SQVTM and ANQGSEA. V shed 4 bases and J shed 4 bases, with 13 bases lying between them. Here the CDR3 reads CSVADMGGETQYF. CDR3 DNA sequence: TGCAGCGTTGCAGACATGGGGGGAGAGACCCAGTACTTC.

Concerning this clonotype: The junction does not match germline at one end; this may be a read error. The CDR3 here is CANSLVIGRTVLSTDTQYF. The CDR3 nucleotides are TGTGCCAACAGCTTGGTAATAGGCCGTACCGTCCTTTCCACAGATACGCAATATTTT. The chain combines TRBV5-5 with TRBJ2-3; D not certain. Germline values: CDR1 SGHKS, CDR2 YYEKEE (reference sequence). This CDR3 is built from 19 residues. Complete variable domain (other parts from reference TRBV5-5 and TRBJ2-3): DAGVTQSPTHLIKTRGQQVTLRCSPISGHKSVSWYQQVLGQGPQFIFQYYEKEERGRGNFPDRFSARQFPNYSSELNVNALLLGDSALYLCANSLVIGRTVLSTDTQYFGPGTRLTVL.

On this clonotype itself: This CDR3 is missing its conserved last phenylalanine or tryptophan, likely due to a read error. The rearrangement links TRBV4-2 to TRBJ2-6; TRBD2 agrees at 9 bases. The CDR3 sequence is 18 residues long. V was clipped by 0 bases and J by 1 base; unmatched bases: 4. The V gene's germline CDR1 is LGHNA and CDR2 YNFKEQ. CDR3 amino acids: CASSQDLAGPSGANVLTS. The CDR3 coding sequence is TGTGCCAGCAGCCAAGATCTAGCGGGACCTTCTGGGGCCAACGTCCTGACTTCC.

This clonotype was seen more than once but under ten times. The chain is built from TRBV12-3 or TRBV12-4 and TRBJ2-5; 7 bases line up with TRBD2. V lost 1 base to trimming and J lost 4 bases; unmatched junction nucleotides: 3. The CDR3 contains 14 residues. CDR3 in amino acids: CASSLGGSGETQYF. The CDR3 DNA sequence: TGTGCCAGCAGTTTAGGCGGGAGCGGAGAGACCCAGTACTTC.

Turning to this clonotype: One junction end does not reproduce the germline sequence, and a read error may be involved. The chain is built from TRBV11-2 and TRBJ2-2; D is possibly TRBD1 or TRBD2 (5 bases each). Per germline, CDR1 SGHAT and CDR2 FQNNGV. The length of the CDR3 is 14 residues. CDR3 nucleotide sequence: TGTGCCAGCGGCTTATCTAGTTTCACCGGGGACCTGTTTTTT. This translates into CASGLSSFTGDLFF. Supplemented by reference TRBV11-2 and TRBJ2-2, the full variable domain reads EAGVAQSPRYKIIEKRQSVAFWCNPISGHATLYWYQQILGQGPKLLIQFQNNGVVDDSQLPKDRFSAERLKGVDSTLKIQPAKLEDSAVYLCASGLSSFTGDLFFGEGSRLTVL.

This clonotype was observed many times. This chain links TRBV6-5 with TRBJ2-1; weak D call: TRBD2 (5 bases). The length of the CDR3 is 11 residues. The germline V gene encodes CDR1 MNHEY and CDR2 SVGAGI. Trimming took off 8 bases at V and 11 bases at J, with 13 bases between the two ends. The CDR3 reads CASGMRGQQFF. CDR3 nucleotides: TGTGCCAGCGGTATGAGAGGGCAGCAGTTCTTC.

The V gene is TRBV10-3, the J gene TRBJ2-5, with D tentatively TRBD1 (6 bases). Trimming left V 5 bases short and J 11 bases short, with 15 bases between. Germline V lookup: CDR1 ENHRY, CDR2 SYGVKD. This CDR3 contains 12 residues. The CDR3 region has the DNA TGTGCCATCAGTTCCGGGACATTCGGGCAGTACTTC. Protein: CAISSGTFGQYF.

This clonotype occurred many times. The chain is built from TRBV29-1 and TRBJ1-2; D is perhaps TRBD1 (5 bases). Trimming stripped 3 bases from V and 7 bases from J, with 12 bases between. Per the germline V gene, CDR1 is SQVTM and CDR2 is ANQGSEA. CDR3 length: 12 residues. The CDR3 bases are TGCAGCGTTGAGGGGCCAAATTTTGGCTACACCTTC. It yields the protein CSVEGPNFGYTF.

This chain joins TRBV10-3 and TRBJ2-7; D might be TRBD2 (6 bases). Germline CDR1 ENHRY, CDR2 SYGVKD. The CDR3 runs to 14 residues. The V and J ends lost 4 bases and 3 bases respectively, with 13 bases between them. CDR3 residues: CAISARTTVYEQYF. The CDR3 region has the DNA TGTGCCATCAGTGCTCGGACTACCGTCTACGAGCAGTACTTC.

Remarks on this clonotype: Given a much more abundant clone one base away, this may be a read error. The CDR3 end shows no conserved phenylalanine or tryptophan, and so a read error is likely. This chain joins TRBV29-1 and TRBJ2-3; maybe TRBD2 (5 bases). This CDR3 has 14 residues. Germline V gene sequence: CDR1 SQVTM, CDR2 ANQGSEA. V lost 3 bases and J lost 0, with 10 bases in between. The CDR3 DNA sequence: TGCAGCGTTGATATCGGGGTTAGCACAGATACGCAGTATTTG. As protein: CSVDIGVSTDTQYL.

V is TRBV29-1 and J is TRBJ2-3; 10 bases map to TRBD2. CDR1 and CDR2 (germline): SQVTM, ANQGSEA. J lost 5 bases, V lost 4 bases, and 9 bases had no gene match. The CDR3 is made up of 15 amino acids. The CDR3 spells CSVAASGSLIDTQYF. CDR3 nucleotides: TGCAGCGTTGCTGCTAGCGGGAGTTTGATAGATACGCAGTATTTT.

About this clonotype: One end of the junction is discordant with germline, which a read error may explain. The V gene is TRBV12-3 or TRBV12-4, the J gene TRBJ1-2; D unclear. The CDR3 covers 16 residues. The CDR3 DNA is TGTGCCAGCAGTTTTTTCATTGAACCCGAATTCTATTGCTACACCTTC. It is translated as CASSFFIEPEFYCYTF.

The chain has TRBV10-3 and TRBJ2-7; D is unresolved. CDR1 is ENHRY and CDR2 is SYGVKD in the germline V gene. The CDR3 loop spans 13 amino acids. Trimming left V 7 bases short and J 0 bases short, with 10 bases between. Written as DNA, the CDR3 is TGTGCCATCAATTCGGCACCCTCCTACGAGCAGTACTTC. It codes for CAINSAPSYEQYF.

The table lists this clonotype with a few counts. As DNA, the CDR3 is TGCAGCGTCGGCGACTTATACAATGAGCAGTTCTTC. This sequence encodes CSVGDLYNEQFF. V gene TRBV29-1 combines with J gene TRBJ2-1; D is undetermined. The germline V gene has CDR1 SQVTM and CDR2 ANQGSEA. This CDR3 comprises 12 residues. V was trimmed by 6 bases and J by 4 bases, leaving 10 bases between them.

The chain uses TRBV25-1 and TRBJ2-7; no firm D call. This CDR3 is 12 amino acids long. CDR1 is MGHDK, CDR2 SYGVNS, per germline. V was shortened by 3 bases and J by 6 bases, with 9 bases between the two germline ends. CDR3 sequence: CASSEGKSEQYF. The CDR3 DNA is TGTGCCAGCAGTGAGGGCAAATCCGAGCAGTACTTC.

As regards this clonotype: Compared with germline, one end of the junction differs, possibly owing to a read error. The chain has TRBV29-1 and TRBJ2-6; perhaps D is TRBD1 or TRBD2 (5 bases each). Germline V gives CDR1 SQVTM, CDR2 ANQGSEA. The CDR3 covers 16 residues. The CDR3 here is CSIEEKLWGGANVLTF. In DNA form, the CDR3 reads TGCAGCATTGAAGAGAAACTATGGGGGGGGGCCAACGTCCTGACTTTC.

This clonotype was seen a handful of times. The V call is TRBV12-3 or TRBV12-4, the J call TRBJ2-3, with 7 bases identical to TRBD2. Losses at the gene ends were 2 bases for V and 3 bases for J; bases not matched to a gene: 11. The CDR3 spans 17 residues. The DNA for the CDR3 is TGTGCCAGCAGTTTACGGGGGGAAGCGGTCGGAACAGATACGCAGTATTTT. The encoded protein is CASSLRGEAVGTDTQYF.

The chain couples TRBV28 to TRBJ2-7; 8 nucleotides align to TRBD2. The CDR3 runs 15 residues. In germline, CDR1 is MDHEN, CDR2 SYDVKM. The V segment lost 6 bases and the J segment 0 bases; nucleotides outside the gene matches: 7. The CDR3 nucleotides read TGTGCCAGCAGCTGCCCCAGCGGGAGCTCCTACGAGCAGTACTTC. This encodes CASSCPSGSSYEQYF.

The chain carries TRBV12-3 or TRBV12-4 and TRBJ1-1, with D perhaps matching TRBD1 (6 bases). Trimming took 4 bases from V and 0 from J, leaving 9 bases between them. The CDR3 sequence is 14 residues long. The CDR3 DNA is TGTGCCAGCAGTTGGACAGCTTTGAACACTGAAGCTTTCTTT. It encodes CASSWTALNTEAFF.

V and J are TRBV2 and TRBJ2-3; TRBD2 matches 10 bases. Germline lookup yields CDR1 SNHLY and CDR2 FYNNEI. With V trimmed by 4 bases and J by 3 bases, 4 bases remained unmatched. The CDR3 is 15 amino acids. CDR3 coding DNA: TGTGCCAGCAGTGGAGCGGGAGGGCGAACAGATACGCAGTATTTT. Residues: CASSGAGGRTDTQYF.

Comment on this clonotype: The junction differs from germline at one of its ends, possibly a read error. This sequence joins TRBV11-2 and TRBJ2-7; perhaps TRBD2 as D (6 bases). Germline V gene lookup returns CDR1 SGHAT and CDR2 FQNNGV. This CDR3 spans 13 amino acids. This CDR3 reads CASSLVGSYDQYF. The CDR3 DNA is TGTGCCAGCAGCTTAGTCGGGAGTTACGACCAGTACTTC.

Turning to this clonotype: The junction does not match germline at one end; this may be a read error. CDR3 coding DNA: TGTGCCGGCAGTGAAAGAGGACAGGATCAGCCCCAGCATTTT. It codes for CAGSERGQDQPQHF. The chain uses TRBV6-1 and TRBJ1-5, with 7 bases lining up with TRBD1. The CDR3 is 14 residues long. Germline CDR1 reads MNHNS; CDR2 reads SASEGT.

The V call is TRBV6-1, the J call TRBJ2-7; D is uncertain. The V gene lost 1 base and the J gene lost 3 bases, with 4 bases spanning the gap. The CDR3 length is 12 residues. Germline V gives CDR1 MNHNS, CDR2 SASEGT. CDR3 in DNA: TGTGCCAGCAGTGAAGGCGACTACGAGCAGTACTTC. Translated: CASSEGDYEQYF.

About this clonotype itself: The junction and the germline gene differ at one end; a read error may be behind it. This chain uses TRBV4-1 with TRBJ1-5, with a tentative D call TRBD1 (5 bases). The CDR3 is made up of 15 amino acids. The germline gives CDR1 MGHRA, CDR2 YSYEKL. Here the CDR3 DNA reads TGCGCCAGCAGCCGCCGGGGCCTTAGCAATCAGCTCCAGCATTTT. Translated, it gives CASSRRGLSNQLQHF.